The next 10 T cell receptor beta chains were all read from a single sample in a study of T cells in localized non-small cell lung cancer (dated by TCRdb to the early 2020s). The method was the immunoSEQ multiplex PCR assay. TCRdb retrieved this table from immuneACCESS and kept in-frame rearrangements only. Not all clones are present; in checked studies, unresolved V genes account for under half, and no reason is known for the remainder. For this sample there are approximately 1,500 clones; 25% to 35% appear just once. Of the sample, 11% is held by the ten largest clones. The sequencing used normal lung tissue next to the tumor, collected before any cancer treatment. The receptors stem from a man aged 40-75 years with stage I lung adenocarcinoma.

The V gene is TRBV15, the J gene TRBJ2-1, with D perhaps assigned TRBD1 or TRBD2 (5 bases each). The V end lost 2 bases, the J end lost 6 bases, and 14 bases lay between the germline ends. CDR1 LNHNV and CDR2 YYDKDF come from the germline V gene (reference sequence). The CDR3 runs to 15 residues. CDR3 DNA sequence: TGTGCCACCAGCAGATATGGGATCGGGGCCAATGAGCAGTTCTTC. This translates into CATSRYGIGANEQFF.

This chain connects TRBV19 to TRBJ1-1; TRBD1 matches at 8 bases. The CDR3 is 17 amino acids. V trimming: 5 bases; J trimming: 9 bases; junction bases outside the gene matches: 20. Germline V lookup: CDR1 LNHDA, CDR2 SQIVND (reference sequence). The CDR3 bases are TGTGCCAGTAGTTCCTCGGGCCGGACAGGGCCTTGGGAGAAAGCTTTCTTT. Translating it yields CASSSSGRTGPWEKAFF.

This rearrangement joins TRBV7-6 to TRBJ2-3; 12 positions match TRBD2. V trimming: 3 bases; J trimming: 7 bases; junction bases outside the gene matches: 17. This CDR3 region has 19 residues. CDR1 SGHVS and CDR2 FNYEAQ come from the germline V gene. DNA of the CDR3: TGTGCCAGCAGCTTGCCTTCTAGCGGGAGGGCCGAAGGGGAGAATACGCAGTATTTT. As protein: CASSLPSSGRAEGENTQYF.

The sample holds a few counts of this clone. The chain recombines TRBV6-8 with TRBJ1-1; 7 nucleotides agree with TRBD1. The CDR3 length is 15 residues. The germline CDR1 and CDR2 sequences are MNHGY and SAAAGT. Germline trimming cut 5 bases from V and 1 base from J; bases unmatched to any gene: 7. Written as DNA, the CDR3 is TGTGCCAGCAGTGCGCCGACAGGGCCGAACACTGAAGCTTTCTTT. This sequence encodes CASSAPTGPNTEAFF.

In its sample, this clone was seen a few times. The chain combines TRBV9 with TRBJ2-3; D is undetermined. The CDR3 covers 13 residues. CDR1 and CDR2 from the germline V gene are SGDLS and YYNGEE. The V gene lost 5 bases and the J gene lost 7 bases, with 14 bases spanning the gap. CDR3 in DNA: TGTGCCAGCAGTGAAGCTTCCACGAATACGCAGTATTTT. It translates to CASSEASTNTQYF.

This clone was found once. This sequence joins TRBV25-1 and TRBJ1-1; D gene uncertain. There are 14 residues in the CDR3. V lost 2 bases to trimming and J lost 3 bases, with 10 bases between them. CDR1 is MGHDK and CDR2 is SYGVNS in the germline V gene. The CDR3 spells CASSEGGEYTEAFF. CDR3 sequence (DNA): TGTGCCAGCAGTGAAGGAGGAGAGTACACTGAAGCTTTCTTT.

The rearrangement links TRBV30 to TRBJ1-1; D is unclear. The germline gives CDR1 GTSNPN, CDR2 SVGIG (reference sequence). The CDR3 loop spans 11 amino acids. V dropped 4 bases and J dropped 1 base, with 4 bases sitting between them. The CDR3: CAWITNTEAFF. For the CDR3, the DNA is TGTGCCTGGATAACGAACACTGAAGCTTTCTTT.

In this sample, this clone is large. The CDR3 sequence: CASSYQGQGIYEQYF. CDR3 sequence (DNA): TGTGCCAGCAGTTACCAGGGACAGGGAATATACGAGCAGTACTTC. The V gene is TRBV6-8, the J gene TRBJ2-7, with TRBD1 matching 9 bases. After removal of 2 bases from V and 4 bases from J, the junction contained 6 bases not matched to a gene. CDR1 MNHGY and CDR2 SAAAGT come from the germline V gene. This CDR3 spans 15 amino acids.

The rearrangement links TRBV11-3 to TRBJ2-7; TRBD2 agrees at 8 bases. V shed 5 bases and J 2 bases; nucleotides not matched to a gene: 8. From germline, CDR1 is SGHNT and CDR2 YENEEA. The CDR3 length is 15 residues. This CDR3 is CASSHGTRYTYEQYF. CDR3 in DNA: TGTGCCAGCAGCCACGGGACTAGGTATACCTACGAGCAGTACTTC.

The V and J genes are TRBV19 and TRBJ2-2; weak D call: TRBD2 (5 bases). The V gene's germline CDR1 is LNHDA and CDR2 SQIVND (reference sequence). The ends were cut back, 5 bases at V and 4 bases at J, with 17 bases in the middle. The CDR3 spans 16 residues. The CDR3 loop reads CASSLSGLRSTGELFF. CDR3 sequence (DNA): TGTGCCAGTAGTCTAAGCGGTCTCCGGAGCACCGGGGAGCTGTTTTTT.